This T cell receptor (beta chain) was found in a study of cytomegalovirus exposure and HLA in healthy donors. Between the trimmed V and J ends, which lost 5 bases and 10 bases, there was a span of 12 bases. Germline assignment: CDR1 SEHNR and CDR2 FQNEAQ (reference sequence). The CDR3 spans 12 residues. The PCR employed 60 Vbeta primers together with 13 Jbeta primers. The method was immunoSEQ multiplex PCR; TCRdb's version includes in-frame clones alone and lacks a portion of them. The sample lists 150,000 to 200,000 clones; roughly 85% were seen once. The rearrangement uses TRBV7-9 and TRBJ2-1; maybe TRBD2 (6 bases). Sequencing input: PBMCs. This sequence originates from a woman younger than 45 in good health and CMV-seropositive. The CDR3 sequence: CASSAGTDEQFF. The CDR3 region has the DNA TGTGCCAGCAGCGCCGGGACTGACGAGCAGTTCTTC.